The 13 T cell receptor beta chains listed next were all sequenced from one sample in a study of T-cell memory formation after mild COVID-19. TCRdb called the 5' RACE reads again in MiXCR, with one record for every CDR3 protein. The sample lists more than 70,000 distinct CDR3 sequences; around 14% were seen once. The sequenced sample consisted of PBMCs or a T cell subset sorted from them (not recorded which). These receptors originate from an adult woman who had mild COVID-19 (a few samples of this study predate the infection). Cell type and time point are not known.

This clonotype showed up just a few times. V usage is TRBV7-6 and J usage is TRBJ1-5, with a possible D match to TRBD1 (5 bases). Germline assignment: CDR1 SGHVS and CDR2 FNYEAQ. The CDR3 extends over 15 amino acids. The V end lost 2 bases, the J end lost 4 bases, and 12 bases lay between the germline ends. The CDR3 sequence is CASSLTQGRNQPQHF. The CDR3 DNA follows: TGTGCCAGCAGCTTAACGCAGGGTCGGAATCAGCCCCAGCATTTT.

Turning to this clonotype: This could be a read error, since a much larger clone is one nucleotide away. V is TRBV7-6 and J is TRBJ2-5; D is perhaps TRBD1 (5 bases). This CDR3 spans 14 amino acids. Germline V gene sequence: CDR1 SGHVS, CDR2 FNYEAQ. CDR3 sequence reads: CAISLERGMETQYF. The CDR3 DNA sequence: TGTGCCATCAGCTTAGAAAGGGGAATGGAGACCCAGTACTTC.

This clonotype was observed at least ten times. The chain has TRBV9 and TRBJ2-5; 12 nucleotides align to TRBD2. The CDR3 contains 17 residues. After removal of 0 bases from V and 5 bases from J, the junction contained 8 bases not matched to a gene. Germline assignment: CDR1 SGDLS and CDR2 YYNGEE. In DNA, the CDR3 is TGTGCCAGCAGCGTAGGACTAGCGGGAGACGTCCGCGAGACCCAGTACTTC. It codes for CASSVGLAGDVRETQYF. Full variable domain (outside the CDR3, taken from reference TRBV9 and TRBJ2-5): DSGVTQTPKHLITATGQRVTLRCSPRSGDLSVYWYQQSLDQGLQFLIQYYNGEERAKGNILERFSAQQFPDLHSELNLSSLELGDSALYFCASSVGLAGDVRETQYFGPGTRLLVL.

This clonotype was detected only a few times. The chain links TRBV4-1 to TRBJ1-4; D unclear. Germline V gene data show CDR1 as MGHRA and CDR2 as YSYEKL. The CDR3 sequence is 15 residues long. V was pared by 1 base and J by 7 bases, with 13 bases between. Written as DNA, the CDR3 is TGCGCCAGCAGCCAAGCGGGTAACGGGTTTGAAAAACTGTTTTTT. It codes for CASSQAGNGFEKLFF.

The gene calls are TRBV20-1 and TRBJ2-3; TRBD2 is a possible D gene (5 bases). Looked up from germline, CDR1 is DFQATT and CDR2 is SNEGSKA (reference sequence). There are 17 residues in the CDR3. Deletions cut 6 bases from V and 0 bases from J, with 22 bases between. The CDR3 nucleotides are TGCAGTGCGAAAGAAAAGGACTTGGGCGTCAGCACAGATACGCAGTATTTT. The encoded protein is CSAKEKDLGVSTDTQYF.

This clonotype has only a few counts. V gene TRBV29-1 combines with J gene TRBJ2-1, with D perhaps matching TRBD1 (5 bases). The CDR3 spans 16 residues. The germline gives CDR1 SQVTM, CDR2 ANQGSEA. The V gene lost 5 bases and the J gene lost 0 bases, with 17 bases spanning the gap. The CDR3 sequence: CSVQGVEQSSYNEQFF. DNA for the CDR3: TGCAGCGTTCAAGGGGTGGAACAAAGCTCCTACAATGAGCAGTTCTTC.

The chain is built from TRBV20-1 and TRBJ2-3; 15 bases match TRBD2. V gave up 6 bases and J gave up 4 bases; unmatched junction bases: 8. Germline V lookup: CDR1 DFQATT, CDR2 SNEGSKA (reference sequence). The CDR3 extends over 16 amino acids. The CDR3 nucleotides read TGCAGTGCATCCGGACTAGCGGGGGGGTGGGCAGATACGCAGTATTTT. Translated, it gives CSASGLAGGWADTQYF.

This clonotype was observed a handful of times. This rearrangement joins TRBV19 to TRBJ2-7; no clear D gene. Germline CDR1 reads LNHDA; CDR2 reads SQIVND (reference sequence). The CDR3 is made up of 13 amino acids. V shed 5 bases and J shed 5 bases, with 13 bases lying between them. The CDR3 coding sequence is TGTGCCAGTAGTCGGGTGAATGGCGACGAGCAGTACTTC. Its translation: CASSRVNGDEQYF.

This clonotype was counted only a few times. This chain connects TRBV4-3 to TRBJ2-1, with 7 bases lining up with TRBD1. This CDR3 is 13 amino acids long. CDR1 is LGHNA, CDR2 YSLEER, per germline. After removal of 3 bases from V and 8 bases from J, the junction contained 4 bases not matched to a gene. CDR3 amino acids: CASSQYRGYEQFF. Written as DNA, the CDR3 is TGCGCCAGCAGCCAGTACAGGGGTTATGAGCAGTTCTTC.

The table lists this clonotype with a few counts. The gene calls are TRBV6-5 and TRBJ1-2; 7 bases fit TRBD1. Trimming cost V 5 bases and J 7 bases; bases outside gene matches: 4. The CDR3 is 12 residues long. Germline CDR1 and CDR2: MNHEY and SVGAGI. The CDR3 loop reads CASSHDRAGYTF. The CDR3 nucleotides are TGTGCCAGCAGTCACGACAGGGCTGGCTACACCTTC.

Only a few counts were recorded for this clonotype. The chain recombines TRBV5-1 with TRBJ1-2; D possibly corresponds to TRBD1 (5 bases). CDR3 length: 14 residues. Trimming stripped 1 base from V and 0 bases from J, with 7 bases between. The germline gives CDR1 SGHRS, CDR2 YFSETQ. In DNA form, the CDR3 reads TGCGCCAGCAGCTTGAGGGGAGCTAACTATGGCTACACCTTC. Its translation is CASSLRGANYGYTF.

This clonotype was seen at least ten times. V is TRBV11-2 and J is TRBJ2-3, with D unresolved. The CDR3 length is 13 residues. The ends were cut back, 1 base at V and 0 bases at J, with 2 bases in the middle. The germline gives CDR1 SGHAT, CDR2 FQNNGV. CDR3 in amino acids: CASSLVSTDTQYF. For the CDR3, the DNA is TGTGCCAGCAGCTTAGTTAGCACAGATACGCAGTATTTT. Variable domain in full (rest from reference TRBV11-2 and TRBJ2-3): EAGVAQSPRYKIIEKRQSVAFWCNPISGHATLYWYQQILGQGPKLLIQFQNNGVVDDSQLPKDRFSAERLKGVDSTLKIQPAKLEDSAVYLCASSLVSTDTQYFGPGTRLTVL.

The table lists this clonotype with a few counts. The CDR3 is CSARIRAQGVGNQPQHF. The CDR3, as DNA: TGCAGTGCTAGAATTCGCGCACAGGGCGTCGGCAATCAGCCCCAGCATTTT. The chain recombines TRBV20-1 with TRBJ1-5, with D possibly matching TRBD1 (6 bases). V lost 2 bases and J 2 bases, leaving 19 bases between the germline ends. Per the germline V gene, CDR1 is DFQATT and CDR2 is SNEGSKA (reference sequence). This CDR3 contains 17 residues.